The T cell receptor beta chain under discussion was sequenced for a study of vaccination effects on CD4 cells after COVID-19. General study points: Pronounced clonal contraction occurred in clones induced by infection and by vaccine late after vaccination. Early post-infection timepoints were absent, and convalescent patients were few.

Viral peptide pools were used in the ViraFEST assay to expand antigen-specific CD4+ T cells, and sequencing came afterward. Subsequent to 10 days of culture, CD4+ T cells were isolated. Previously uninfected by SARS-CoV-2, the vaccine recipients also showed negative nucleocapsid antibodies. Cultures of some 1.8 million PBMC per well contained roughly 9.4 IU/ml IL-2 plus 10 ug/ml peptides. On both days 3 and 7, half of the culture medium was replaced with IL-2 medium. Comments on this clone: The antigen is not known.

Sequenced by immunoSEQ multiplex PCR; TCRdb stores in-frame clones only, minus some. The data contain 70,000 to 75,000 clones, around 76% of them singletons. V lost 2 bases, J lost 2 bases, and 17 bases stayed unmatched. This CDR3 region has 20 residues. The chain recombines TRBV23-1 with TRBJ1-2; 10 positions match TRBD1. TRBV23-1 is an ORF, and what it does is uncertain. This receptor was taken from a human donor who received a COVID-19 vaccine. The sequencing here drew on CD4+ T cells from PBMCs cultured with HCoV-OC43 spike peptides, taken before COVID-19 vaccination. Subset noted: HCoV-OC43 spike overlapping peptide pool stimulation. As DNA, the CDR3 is TGCGCCAGCAGTCAAATTAATTGCCCGACTGGACAGGGGGGGAACTATGGCTACACCTTC. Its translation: CASSQINCPTGQGGNYGYTF.